The 19 T cell receptor beta chains below all came from one sample that was sequenced in a study of cytomegalovirus exposure and HLA in healthy donors. Use of 60 Vbeta and 13 Jbeta primers characterized the PCR. The protocol was immunoSEQ multiplex PCR, while the TCRdb copy is restricted to in-frame clones and leaves out a portion. The table shows under 130,000 clones, with approximately 14% occurring only once. Sample: PBMCs. The source of these receptors is a female donor in good health and CMV-seronegative.

This clone was observed a handful of times. This chain links TRBV19 with TRBJ1-2; a weak D match, TRBD1 (5 bases). Looked up from germline, CDR1 is LNHDA and CDR2 is SQIVND (reference sequence). This CDR3 contains 14 residues. V lost 2 bases to trimming and J lost 6 bases, with 13 bases between them. CDR3 sequence: CASSITEGLDGYTF. In DNA, the CDR3 is TGTGCCAGTAGTATAACGGAGGGGCTGGATGGCTACACCTTC.

This clone was seen a few times. The chain uses TRBV5-1 and TRBJ1-2; D call uncertain. Trimming left V 4 bases short and J 1 base short, with 11 bases between. Germline V gene sequence: CDR1 SGHRS, CDR2 YFSETQ. The CDR3 contains 14 residues. The CDR3 here is CASSPSGFNYGYTF. The CDR3 DNA is TGCGCCAGCAGCCCCTCGGGGTTTAACTATGGCTACACCTTC.

This clone turned up a few times. V gene TRBV6-4 combines with J gene TRBJ1-5; TRBD1 matches at 8 bases. Germline V lookup: CDR1 MRHNA, CDR2 SNTAGT. The V gene end was trimmed by 8 bases and the J gene end by 0 bases; junction bases not matched to a gene: 18. This CDR3 has 19 amino acids. CDR3 nucleotide sequence: TGTGCCAGCTCTCTTCCCCGCCGGGACAGGCAATTTAGCAATCAGCCCCAGCATTTT. Its protein is CASSLPRRDRQFSNQPQHF.

The chain joins TRBV10-3 to TRBJ2-7, with TRBD2 matching 7 bases. The CDR3 length is 17 residues. The J segment lost 2 bases and the V segment lost 5 bases, leaving 15 bases of the junction unmatched. Per germline, CDR1 ENHRY and CDR2 SYGVKD. The CDR3 DNA follows: TGTGCCATCAGTCGGTCGCCCCTCGTCAGCGGGACCTACGAGCAGTACTTC. This encodes CAISRSPLVSGTYEQYF.

This rearrangement joins TRBV5-4 to TRBJ1-2, with 7 positions matching TRBD1. The CDR3 sequence is 14 residues long. V dropped 1 base and J dropped 5; count of bases not matched to a gene: 5. The V gene's germline CDR1 is SGHNT and CDR2 YYREEE (reference sequence). CDR3 loop: CASSLIDREYGYTF. The CDR3 coding sequence is TGTGCCAGCAGCTTGATTGACAGGGAATATGGCTACACCTTC.

The chain uses TRBV7-6 and TRBJ2-7; 9 nucleotides line up with TRBD1. Germline V lookup: CDR1 SGHVS, CDR2 FNYEAQ. The CDR3 has 15 amino acids. The ends lost 5 bases at V and 3 bases at J; junction bases unmatched: 8. The CDR3 nucleotides are TGTGCCAGCAGCCTAGACAGGGGGGTCAACTACGAGCAGTACTTC. Its protein product is CASSLDRGVNYEQYF.

This clone appeared a few times. The rearrangement uses TRBV28 and TRBJ1-3, with a possible D match to TRBD1 (6 bases). Germline V gene lookup returns CDR1 MDHEN and CDR2 SYDVKM. The length of the CDR3 is 15 residues. Trimming cost V 4 bases and J 0 bases, with 10 bases left between them. Here the CDR3 DNA reads TGTGCCAGCAGTTCAGGGGCCATCTCTGGAAACACCATATATTTT. It yields the protein CASSSGAISGNTIYF.

This clone has only a few counts. V and J are TRBV7-3 and TRBJ2-1; 9 nucleotides line up with TRBD2. V lost 5 bases and J lost 1; bases outside the gene matches: 6. This CDR3 has 16 residues. Germline CDR1 is SGHTA and CDR2 is FQGTGA. This CDR3 is CASSGLAGGSYNEQFF. The CDR3 DNA follows: TGTGCCAGCAGCGGGCTCGCGGGAGGGTCCTACAATGAGCAGTTCTTC.

The chain links TRBV10-3 to TRBJ2-5; 9 bases fit TRBD2. CDR1 is ENHRY, CDR2 SYGVKD, per germline. The length of the CDR3 is 14 residues. The V and J ends lost 3 bases and 3 bases, in that order; junction bases with no gene match: 2. The CDR3 DNA reads as TGTGCCATCAGTGATCTAGCGGGGAAAGAGACCCAGTACTTC. Its translation: CAISDLAGKETQYF.

The J gene is TRBJ2-1, the V gene TRBV19; 9 bases fit TRBD1. Germline assignment: CDR1 LNHDA and CDR2 SQIVND (reference sequence). The CDR3 runs to 18 residues. V lost 10 bases and J lost 4; bases outside the gene matches: 20. CDR3 sequence (DNA): TGTGCCACCAAAGAGGTCACCCAACCGGGACAGGGATACAATGAGCAGTTCTTC. Translating it yields CATKEVTQPGQGYNEQFF.

The gene calls are TRBV28 and TRBJ1-2; 9 bases align to TRBD1. The V and J ends lost 7 bases and 4 bases, in that order; junction bases with no gene match: 10. Germline V gene data show CDR1 as MDHEN and CDR2 as SYDVKM. The CDR3 sequence is 15 residues long. CDR3 region: CASNSGQGEIYGYTF. CDR3 in DNA: TGTGCCAGCAACTCGGGACAGGGAGAGATCTATGGCTACACCTTC.

The V gene is TRBV7-2, the J gene TRBJ2-3; the match to TRBD2 covers 9 bases. Germline CDR1 reads SGHTA; CDR2 reads FQGNSA. This CDR3 contains 16 residues. Unmatched junction bases numbered 12, after V lost 5 bases and J lost 6 bases. The CDR3 sequence is CASSPGGTSSIDTQYF. DNA for the CDR3: TGTGCCAGCAGCCCGGGGGGGACTAGCAGTATCGATACGCAGTATTTT.

This clone was recorded a few times. V gene TRBV15 combines with J gene TRBJ2-5, with D possibly being TRBD2 (6 bases). V was clipped by 6 bases and J by 5 bases, with 10 bases between them. CDR1 is LNHNV and CDR2 is YYDKDF in the germline V gene (reference sequence). This CDR3 is built from 12 residues. CDR3 in DNA: TGTGCCACCAGGACCGGGAGTGAGACCCAGTACTTC. Its translation: CATRTGSETQYF.

This chain links TRBV5-6 with TRBJ2-5; TRBD1 aligns across 12 bases. Germline V gives CDR1 SGHDT, CDR2 YYEEEE. Trimming at V came to 4 bases and at J to 4 bases, leaving 5 bases not matched to a gene. This CDR3 is 15 amino acids long. The CDR3 here is CASSLGQGARETQYF. The CDR3 bases are TGTGCCAGCAGCCTGGGACAGGGGGCACGAGAGACCCAGTACTTC.

The table lists this clone with a few counts. The rearrangement joins TRBV12-5 to TRBJ1-2; 11 bases are a match to TRBD1. There are 16 residues in the CDR3. With V trimmed by 1 base and J by 4 bases, 5 bases remained unmatched. CDR1 is LGHNT and CDR2 is FRNRAP in the germline V gene. CDR3 amino acids: CASGLDPGTGGYGYTF. DNA of the CDR3: TGTGCTAGTGGTTTGGATCCGGGGACAGGGGGCTATGGCTACACCTTC.

The CDR3 sequence is CASSPGQGHTGELFF. In DNA form, the CDR3 reads TGTGCCAGCAGCCCGGGACAGGGGCACACCGGGGAGCTGTTTTTT. The rearrangement uses TRBV11-3 and TRBJ2-2; 10 nucleotides match TRBD1. Germline V gene data show CDR1 as SGHNT and CDR2 as YENEEA. CDR3 size: 15 residues. V was clipped by 5 bases and J by 3 bases; unmatched bases: 3. Full variable domain (remainder filled in from reference TRBV11-3 and TRBJ2-2): EAGVVQSPRYKIIEKKQPVAFWCNPISGHNTLYWYLQNLGQGPELLIRYENEEAVDDSQLPKDRFSAERLKGVDSTLKIQPAELGDSAVYLCASSPGQGHTGELFFGEGSRLTVL.

Points on this clone: At one end, the junction sequence differs from germline, possibly due to a read error. The chain employs TRBV20-1 and TRBJ2-5; D may be TRBD2 (5 bases). The CDR3 has 10 amino acids. CDR1 and CDR2 (germline): DFQATT, SNEGSKA (reference sequence). CDR3 DNA sequence: TGCAGTACTAGGTCGGAGACCCAGTACTTC. Its protein product is CSTRSETQYF.

The V call is TRBV9, the J call TRBJ1-2, with a possible D match to TRBD1 (5 bases). V was trimmed by 0 bases and J by 5 bases, leaving 14 bases between them. CDR3 length equals 15 residues. The germline V gene encodes CDR1 SGDLS and CDR2 YYNGEE. The CDR3 reads CASSVEGRQQYGYTF. The CDR3 DNA reads as TGTGCCAGCAGCGTAGAAGGTAGACAGCAGTATGGCTACACCTTC.

This clone has only a few counts. The rearrangement links TRBV4-3 to TRBJ2-3; 9 nucleotides agree with TRBD2. The J segment lost 1 base and the V segment lost 1 base, leaving 9 bases of the junction unmatched. The CDR3 runs 18 residues. In germline, CDR1 is LGHNA, CDR2 YSLEER. This CDR3 is CASSQGGGGAYGTDTQYF. Written as DNA, the CDR3 is TGCGCCAGCAGCCAAGGGGGCGGGGGGGCATACGGCACAGATACGCAGTATTTT.